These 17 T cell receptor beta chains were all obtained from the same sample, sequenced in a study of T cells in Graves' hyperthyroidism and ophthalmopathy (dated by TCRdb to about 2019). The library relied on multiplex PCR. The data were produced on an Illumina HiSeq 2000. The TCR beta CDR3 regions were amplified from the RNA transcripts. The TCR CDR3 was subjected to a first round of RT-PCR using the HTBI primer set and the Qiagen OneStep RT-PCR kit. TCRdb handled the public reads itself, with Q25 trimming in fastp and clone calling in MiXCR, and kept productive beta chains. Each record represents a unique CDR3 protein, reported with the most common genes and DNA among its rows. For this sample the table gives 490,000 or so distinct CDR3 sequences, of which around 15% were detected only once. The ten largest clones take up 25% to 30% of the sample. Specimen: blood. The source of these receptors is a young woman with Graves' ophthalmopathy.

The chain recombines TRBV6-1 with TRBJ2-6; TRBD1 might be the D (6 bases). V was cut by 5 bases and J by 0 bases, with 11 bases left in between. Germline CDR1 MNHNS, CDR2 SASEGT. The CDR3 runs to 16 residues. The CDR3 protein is CASSWGHFSGANVLTF. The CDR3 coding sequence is TGTGCCAGCAGTTGGGGACATTTCTCTGGGGCCAACGTCCTGACTTTC.

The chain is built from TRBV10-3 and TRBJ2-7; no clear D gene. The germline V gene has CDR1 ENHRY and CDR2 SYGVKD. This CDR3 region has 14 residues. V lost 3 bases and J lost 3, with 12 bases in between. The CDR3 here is CAISENAEDYEQYF. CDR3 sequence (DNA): TGTGCCATCAGTGAAAACGCAGAAGACTACGAGCAGTACTTC.

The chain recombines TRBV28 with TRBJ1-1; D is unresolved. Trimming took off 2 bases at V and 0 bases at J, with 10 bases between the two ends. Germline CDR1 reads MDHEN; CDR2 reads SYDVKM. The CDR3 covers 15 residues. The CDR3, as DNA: TGTGCCAGCAGTTTAAGACACCTCATGAACACTGAAGCTTTCTTT. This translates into CASSLRHLMNTEAFF.

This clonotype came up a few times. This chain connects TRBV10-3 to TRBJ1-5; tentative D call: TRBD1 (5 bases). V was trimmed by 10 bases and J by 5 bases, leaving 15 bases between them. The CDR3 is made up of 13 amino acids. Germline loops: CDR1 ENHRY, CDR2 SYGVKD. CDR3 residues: CATEAGSDQPQHF. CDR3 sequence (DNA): TGTGCCACCGAGGCAGGGTCGGATCAGCCCCAGCATTTT.

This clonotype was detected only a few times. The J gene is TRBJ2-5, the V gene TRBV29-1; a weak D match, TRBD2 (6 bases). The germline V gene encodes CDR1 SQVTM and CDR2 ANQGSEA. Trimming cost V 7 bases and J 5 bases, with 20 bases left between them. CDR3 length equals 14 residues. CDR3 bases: TGCAGCGCCGTGGGCCGGGGAGCGGGTGAGACCCAGTACTTC. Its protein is CSAVGRGAGETQYF.

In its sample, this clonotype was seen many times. This CDR3 is CASRPAGTSVYNEQFF. CDR3 bases: TGTGCCAGCAGACCCGCCGGGACTAGTGTTTACAATGAGCAGTTCTTC. This chain connects TRBV11-2 to TRBJ2-1; 8 bases match TRBD2. The CDR3 length is 16 residues. Germline CDR1 reads SGHAT; CDR2 reads FQNNGV. V was pared by 6 bases and J by 4 bases, with 11 bases of the junction left unmatched.

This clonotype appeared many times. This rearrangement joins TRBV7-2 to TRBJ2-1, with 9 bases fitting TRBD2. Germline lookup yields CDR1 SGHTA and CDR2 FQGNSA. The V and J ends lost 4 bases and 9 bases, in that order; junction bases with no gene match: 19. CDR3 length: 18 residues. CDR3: CASSSGEMVLAGSSEQFF. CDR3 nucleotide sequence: TGTGCCAGCAGCTCCGGAGAGATGGTACTAGCGGGTTCGAGTGAGCAGTTCTTC.

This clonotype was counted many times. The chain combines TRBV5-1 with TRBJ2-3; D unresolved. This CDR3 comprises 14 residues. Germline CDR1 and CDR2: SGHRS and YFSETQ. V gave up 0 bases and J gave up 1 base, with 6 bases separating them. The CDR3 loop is CASSLASGTDTQYF. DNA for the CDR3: TGCGCCAGCAGCTTGGCCTCCGGCACAGATACGCAGTATTTT.

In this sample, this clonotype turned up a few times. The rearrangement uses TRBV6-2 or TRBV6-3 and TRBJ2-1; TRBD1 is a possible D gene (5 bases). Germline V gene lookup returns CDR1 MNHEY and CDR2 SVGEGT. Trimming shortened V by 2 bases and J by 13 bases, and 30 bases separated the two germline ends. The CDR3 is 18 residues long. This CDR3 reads CASSYGFVTEAPSGHQFF. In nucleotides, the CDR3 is TGTGCCAGCAGTTACGGTTTTGTGACAGAGGCGCCTTCGGGTCATCAGTTCTTC.

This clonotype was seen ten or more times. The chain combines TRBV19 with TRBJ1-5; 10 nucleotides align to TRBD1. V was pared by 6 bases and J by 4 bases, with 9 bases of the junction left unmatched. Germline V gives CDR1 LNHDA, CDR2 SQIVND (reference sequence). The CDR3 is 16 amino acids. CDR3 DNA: TGTGCCAGTAGCGACCTAGACAGGGGGCGGAATCAGCCCCAGCATTTT. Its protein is CASSDLDRGRNQPQHF.

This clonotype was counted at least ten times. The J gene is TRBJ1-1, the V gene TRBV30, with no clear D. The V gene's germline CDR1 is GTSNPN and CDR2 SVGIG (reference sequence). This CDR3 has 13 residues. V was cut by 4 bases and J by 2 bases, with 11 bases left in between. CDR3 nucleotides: TGTGCCTGGACCCTAAGGGTTAACACTGAAGCTTTCTTT. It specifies CAWTLRVNTEAFF.

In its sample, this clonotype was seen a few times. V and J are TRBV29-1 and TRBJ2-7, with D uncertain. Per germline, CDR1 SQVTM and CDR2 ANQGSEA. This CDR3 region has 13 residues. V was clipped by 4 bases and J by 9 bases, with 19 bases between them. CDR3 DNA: TGCAGCGTTGTGGGCAGCGCACCGAGATGGCAGTACTTC. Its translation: CSVVGSAPRWQYF.

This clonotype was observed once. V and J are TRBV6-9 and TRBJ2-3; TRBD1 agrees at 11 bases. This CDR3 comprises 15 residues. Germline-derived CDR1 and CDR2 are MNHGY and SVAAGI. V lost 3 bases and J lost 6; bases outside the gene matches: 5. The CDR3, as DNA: TGTGCCAGCAGTTACGCAGGACAGGGGGCTGATACGCAGTATTTT. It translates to CASSYAGQGADTQYF.

CDR3 region: CSAVSGGGNSPLHF. CDR3 coding DNA: TGCAGTGCTGTCTCCGGGGGAGGGAATTCACCCCTCCACTTT. The chain employs TRBV20-1 and TRBJ1-6; D is perhaps TRBD1 (5 bases). V lost 5 bases and J 7 bases, leaving 15 bases between the germline ends. The CDR3 is made up of 14 amino acids. Per germline, CDR1 DFQATT and CDR2 SNEGSKA (reference sequence).

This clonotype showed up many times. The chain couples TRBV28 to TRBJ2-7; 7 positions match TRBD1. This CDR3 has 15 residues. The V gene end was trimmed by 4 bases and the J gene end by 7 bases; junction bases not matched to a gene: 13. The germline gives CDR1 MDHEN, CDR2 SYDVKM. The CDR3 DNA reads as TGTGCCAGCAGTTCTGGGACAGCGCCTTCTGGGGAGCAGTACTTC. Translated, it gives CASSSGTAPSGEQYF.

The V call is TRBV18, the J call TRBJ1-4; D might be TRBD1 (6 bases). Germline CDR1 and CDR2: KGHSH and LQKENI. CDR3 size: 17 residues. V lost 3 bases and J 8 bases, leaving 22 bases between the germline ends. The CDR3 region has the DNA TGTGCCAGCTCACCCCAACAGGGTACCCGCTTCGGGGAAAAACTGTTTTTT. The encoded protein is CASSPQQGTRFGEKLFF.

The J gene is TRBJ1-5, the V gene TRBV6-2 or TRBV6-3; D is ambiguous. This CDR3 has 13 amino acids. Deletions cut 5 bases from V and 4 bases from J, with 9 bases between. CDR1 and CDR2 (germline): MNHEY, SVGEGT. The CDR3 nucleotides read TGTGCCAGCAGTCCTCCCGGGAATCAGCCCCAGCATTTT. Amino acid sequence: CASSPPGNQPQHF.